The next 17 T cell receptor beta chains were all read from a single sample in a study. Tregs were sorted as CD4+CD25+CD127-/low cells. MiXCR, applied by TCRdb to the 5' RACE reads, yields one record per CDR3 protein. The sample consists of 50,000 to 70,000 distinct CDR3 sequences, less than 25% of them appearing once. Sequenced: tumor-infiltrating Tregs sorted from the breast tumor. The receptors were sampled from a female donor with breast cancer.

This clonotype was counted only a few times. This chain uses TRBV4-2 with TRBJ2-7; D gene uncertain. The V end lost 0 bases, the J end lost 4 bases, and 10 bases lay between the germline ends. The CDR3 is made up of 14 amino acids. Germline CDR1 LGHNA, CDR2 YNFKEQ. CDR3 region: CASSQEPRGYEQYF. CDR3 DNA: TGTGCCAGCAGCCAAGAGCCACGAGGTTACGAGCAGTACTTC.

There are a few counts of this clonotype. CDR3 protein: CASSEPGLARGHEQYF. CDR3 in DNA: TGTGCCAGCAGTGAGCCGGGACTAGCAAGGGGCCACGAGCAGTACTTC. This chain links TRBV6-1 with TRBJ2-7; TRBD2 aligns across 9 bases. In germline, CDR1 is MNHNS, CDR2 SASEGT. The CDR3 covers 16 residues. V shed 3 bases and J 5 bases; nucleotides not matched to a gene: 11.

This clonotype showed up just a few times. The genes are TRBV2 and TRBJ2-5; maybe TRBD2 (5 bases). Germline V gene sequence: CDR1 SNHLY, CDR2 FYNNEI. Between the trimmed V and J ends, which lost 7 bases and 2 bases, there was a span of 14 bases. The CDR3 has 14 amino acids. The CDR3 spells CASTPGSRQETQYF. The CDR3 coding sequence is TGTGCCAGCACACCGGGATCGCGGCAAGAGACCCAGTACTTC.

This clonotype turned up a few times. The chain recombines TRBV20-1 with TRBJ1-2; no firm D call. Per the germline V gene, CDR1 is DFQATT and CDR2 is SNEGSKA (reference sequence). The V end lost 7 bases, the J end lost 2 bases, and 11 bases lay between the germline ends. There are 12 residues in the CDR3. CDR3 nucleotides: TGCAGTGGGCTCTTCCGAAACTATGGCTACACCTTC. It translates to CSGLFRNYGYTF.

This clonotype was observed many times. The rearrangement joins TRBV6-5 to TRBJ2-2; 10 bases match TRBD1. With 6 bases clipped from V and 7 bases from J, the junction kept 5 bases outside the gene matches. CDR1 and CDR2 from the germline V gene are MNHEY and SVGAGI. The length of the CDR3 is 14 residues. CDR3 DNA: TGTGCCAGCAGGGGACAGGGGAGGGTCGGGGAGCTGTTTTTT. This codes for CASRGQGRVGELFF.

At least ten counts were recorded for this clonotype. This rearrangement joins TRBV4-1 to TRBJ1-2; D not resolved. Per the germline V gene, CDR1 is MGHRA and CDR2 is YSYEKL. The CDR3 extends over 13 amino acids. Trimming stripped 8 bases from V and 4 bases from J, with 14 bases between. The CDR3 coding sequence is TGCGCCAGCGGACCGGGGAGGTCCTATGGCTACACCTTC. It is translated as CASGPGRSYGYTF.

This clonotype ranks as medium-sized. This rearrangement joins TRBV20-1 to TRBJ2-1; 11 bases fit TRBD2. CDR3 length equals 15 residues. Germline assignment: CDR1 DFQATT and CDR2 SNEGSKA (reference sequence). V lost 4 bases, J lost 3 bases, and 5 bases stayed unmatched. The CDR3 loop is CSAKTGTSGYNEQFF. CDR3 nucleotide sequence: TGCAGTGCTAAAACCGGGACTAGCGGCTACAATGAGCAGTTCTTC.

This clonotype was recorded at least ten times. This chain links TRBV4-1 with TRBJ1-5; possible D gene TRBD1, 6 bases. The V and J ends lost 2 bases and 3 bases respectively, with 20 bases between them. The CDR3 totals 18 residues. CDR1 is MGHRA and CDR2 is YSYEKL in the germline V gene. CDR3 sequence: CASSQPPPRGRLNQPQHF. The CDR3 DNA is TGCGCCAGCAGCCAACCACCCCCCAGGGGAAGACTCAATCAGCCCCAGCATTTT.

The chain employs TRBV12-3 or TRBV12-4 and TRBJ2-2; 7 bases map to TRBD2. There are 15 residues in the CDR3. Losses at the gene ends were 6 bases for V and 1 base for J; bases not matched to a gene: 5. This chain's CDR3 is CASSSLAKNTGELFF. The CDR3 DNA reads TGTGCCAGCAGCTCACTAGCGAAGAACACCGGGGAGCTGTTTTTT.

This chain links TRBV28 with TRBJ1-1, with TRBD1 identical over 7 bases. After removal of 8 bases from V and 6 bases from J, the junction contained 6 bases not matched to a gene. The CDR3 has 12 amino acids. Looked up from germline, CDR1 is MDHEN and CDR2 is SYDVKM. CDR3 coding DNA: TGTGCCAGCGTTCAGGGGGGACCTGAAGCTTTCTTT. Its translation is CASVQGGPEAFF.

The chain recombines TRBV27 with TRBJ2-7; TRBD2 aligns across 10 bases. CDR3 size: 14 residues. Trimming at V came to 6 bases and at J to 1 base, leaving 3 bases not matched to a gene. CDR1 is MNHEY and CDR2 is SMNVEV in the germline V gene (reference sequence). The CDR3 nucleotides are TGTGCCAGCAGAGGACTAGCGGCATCCTACGAGCAGTACTTC. It translates to CASRGLAASYEQYF.

This clonotype was recorded at least ten times. The rearrangement joins TRBV9 to TRBJ1-1; tentative D call: TRBD1 (6 bases). The germline V gene has CDR1 SGDLS and CDR2 YYNGEE. The CDR3 has 15 amino acids. V shed 0 bases and J shed 5 bases, with 14 bases lying between them. The CDR3 reads CASSVGGQHETEAFF. CDR3 in DNA: TGTGCCAGCAGCGTAGGCGGACAGCACGAAACTGAAGCTTTCTTT.

In this sample, this clonotype turned up many times. J is TRBJ1-1 and V is TRBV6-5; no reliable D call. V was trimmed by 8 bases and J by 0 bases, leaving 10 bases between them. The germline CDR1 and CDR2 sequences are MNHEY and SVGAGI. The CDR3 covers 13 residues. This chain's CDR3 is CASGRKLNTEAFF. The CDR3 region has the DNA TGTGCCAGCGGGCGAAAACTGAACACTGAAGCTTTCTTT.

Worth noting for this clonotype: The germline gene is not matched at one end of the junction; a read error may be the cause. The chain carries TRBV29-1 and TRBJ1-1; D remains ambiguous. Germline CDR1 is SQVTM and CDR2 is ANQGSEA. The CDR3 has 12 amino acids. CDR3 amino acids: CGVQFEGTEAFF. CDR3 nucleotides: TGCGGCGTCCAATTTGAGGGCACTGAAGCTTTCTTT.

On this clonotype itself: A read error is possible here, since a much larger clone lies one base away. The chain uses TRBV28 and TRBJ2-7; 9 bases are shared with TRBD2. The length of the CDR3 is 14 residues. Germline-derived CDR1 and CDR2 are MDHEN and SYDVKM. Trimming at V came to 7 bases and at J to 5 bases, leaving 9 bases not matched to a gene. The CDR3 loop reads CASTTSGTANEQYF. The CDR3 bases are TGTGCCAGCACGACTAGCGGTACGGCCAACGAGCAGTACTTC.

This clonotype was found many times. This chain links TRBV6-5 with TRBJ2-7, with 8 bases identical to TRBD1. The CDR3 runs 18 residues. CDR1 and CDR2 from the germline V gene are MNHEY and SVGAGI. The J segment lost 6 bases and the V segment lost 0 bases, leaving 16 bases of the junction unmatched. CDR3 in DNA: TGTGCCAGCAGTTACTCCGACCAGGTTTCGACAGGGGCGATCGAGCAGTACTTC. Its protein is CASSYSDQVSTGAIEQYF.

As regards this clonotype: It may be a read error: a sequence one base away is much more abundant. The chain employs TRBV6-1 and TRBJ1-2, with TRBD1 identical over 7 bases. The CDR3 has 17 residues. CDR1 and CDR2 (germline): MNHNS, SASEGT. Germline trimming cut 7 bases from V and 3 bases from J; bases unmatched to any gene: 17. The CDR3 coding sequence is TGTGCCAGCACTAAGGGACAGTTCGGAAGGGCTGACTATGGCTACACCTTC. Its translation is CASTKGQFGRADYGYTF.